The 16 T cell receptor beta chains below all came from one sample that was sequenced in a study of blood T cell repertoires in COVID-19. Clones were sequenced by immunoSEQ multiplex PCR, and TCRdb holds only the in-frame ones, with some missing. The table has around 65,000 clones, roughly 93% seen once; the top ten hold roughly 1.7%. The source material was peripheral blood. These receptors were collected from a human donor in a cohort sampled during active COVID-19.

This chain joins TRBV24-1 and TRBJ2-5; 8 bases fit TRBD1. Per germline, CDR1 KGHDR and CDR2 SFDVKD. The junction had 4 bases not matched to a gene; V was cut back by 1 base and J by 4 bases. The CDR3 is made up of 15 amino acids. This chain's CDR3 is CATSDFGQGGETQYF. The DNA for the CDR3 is TGTGCCACCAGTGATTTCGGACAGGGCGGAGAGACCCAGTACTTC.

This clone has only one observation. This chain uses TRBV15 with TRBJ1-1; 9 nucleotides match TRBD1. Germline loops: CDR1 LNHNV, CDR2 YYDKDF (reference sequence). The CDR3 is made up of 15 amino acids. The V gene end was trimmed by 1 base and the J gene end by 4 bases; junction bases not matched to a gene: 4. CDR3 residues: CATSRGQGVITEAFF. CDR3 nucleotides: TGTGCCACCAGCAGAGGACAGGGGGTTATCACTGAAGCTTTCTTT.

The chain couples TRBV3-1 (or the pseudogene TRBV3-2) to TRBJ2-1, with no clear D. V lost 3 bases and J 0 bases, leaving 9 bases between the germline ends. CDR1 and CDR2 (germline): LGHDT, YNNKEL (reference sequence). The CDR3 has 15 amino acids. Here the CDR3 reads CASSQTPSSYNEQFF. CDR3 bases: TGTGCCAGCAGCCAGACTCCTAGCTCCTACAATGAGCAGTTCTTC.

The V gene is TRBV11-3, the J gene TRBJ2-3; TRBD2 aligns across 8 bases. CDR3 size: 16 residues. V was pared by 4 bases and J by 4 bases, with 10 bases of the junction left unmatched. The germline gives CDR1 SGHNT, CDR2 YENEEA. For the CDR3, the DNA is TGTGCCAGCAGCTCCCCGGGGCGAGCGGGGGCAGATACGCAGTATTTT. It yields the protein CASSSPGRAGADTQYF.

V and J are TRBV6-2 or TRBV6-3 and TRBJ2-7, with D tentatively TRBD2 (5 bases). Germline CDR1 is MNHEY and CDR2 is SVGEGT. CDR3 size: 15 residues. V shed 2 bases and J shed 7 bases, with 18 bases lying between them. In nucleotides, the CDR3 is TGTGCCAGCAGTTACAACGGGGTCGTCGTATGGGAGCAGTACTTC. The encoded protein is CASSYNGVVVWEQYF.

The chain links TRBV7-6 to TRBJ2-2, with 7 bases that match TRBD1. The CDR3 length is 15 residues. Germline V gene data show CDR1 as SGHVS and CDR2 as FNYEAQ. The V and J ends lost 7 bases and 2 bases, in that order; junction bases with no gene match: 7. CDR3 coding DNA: TGTGCCAGCAATCCAACAGGGGACAACACCGGGGAGCTGTTTTTT. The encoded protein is CASNPTGDNTGELFF.

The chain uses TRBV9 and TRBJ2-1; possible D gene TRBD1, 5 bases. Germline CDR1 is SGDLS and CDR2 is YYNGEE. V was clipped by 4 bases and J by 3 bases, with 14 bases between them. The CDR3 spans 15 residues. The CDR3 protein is CASSFRDSYYNEQFF. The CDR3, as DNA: TGTGCCAGCAGCTTCCGAGACAGTTACTACAATGAGCAGTTCTTC.

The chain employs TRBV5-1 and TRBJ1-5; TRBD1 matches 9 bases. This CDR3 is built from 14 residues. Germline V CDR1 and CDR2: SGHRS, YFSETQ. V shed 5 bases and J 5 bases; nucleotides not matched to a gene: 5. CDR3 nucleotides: TGCGCCAGCAGTTTGACAGGGGGGGATCAGCCCCAGCATTTT. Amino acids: CASSLTGGDQPQHF.

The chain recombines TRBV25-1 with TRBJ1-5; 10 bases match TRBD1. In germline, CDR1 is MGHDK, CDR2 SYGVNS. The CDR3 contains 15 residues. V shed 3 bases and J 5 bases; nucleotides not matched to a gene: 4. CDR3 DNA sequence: TGTGCCAGCAGTGATGGGACAGGGGTCGATCAGCCCCAGCATTTT. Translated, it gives CASSDGTGVDQPQHF.

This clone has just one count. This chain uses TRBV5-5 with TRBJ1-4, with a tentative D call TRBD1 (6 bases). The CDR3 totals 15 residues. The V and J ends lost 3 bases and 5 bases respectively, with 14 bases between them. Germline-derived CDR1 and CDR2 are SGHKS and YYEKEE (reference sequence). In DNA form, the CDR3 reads TGTGCCAGCAGCTATTACAGGGCCCACAATGAAAAACTGTTTTTT. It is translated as CASSYYRAHNEKLFF. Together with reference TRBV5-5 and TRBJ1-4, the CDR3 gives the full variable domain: DAGVTQSPTHLIKTRGQQVTLRCSPISGHKSVSWYQQVLGQGPQFIFQYYEKEERGRGNFPDRFSARQFPNYSSELNVNALLLGDSALYLCASSYYRAHNEKLFFGSGTQLSVL.

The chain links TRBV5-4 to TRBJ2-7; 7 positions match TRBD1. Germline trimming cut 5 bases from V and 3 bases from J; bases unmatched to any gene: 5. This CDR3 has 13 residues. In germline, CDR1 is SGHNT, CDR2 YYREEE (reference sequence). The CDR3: CASRRDRNYEQYF. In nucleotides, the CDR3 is TGTGCCAGCAGAAGGGACAGAAACTACGAGCAGTACTTC.

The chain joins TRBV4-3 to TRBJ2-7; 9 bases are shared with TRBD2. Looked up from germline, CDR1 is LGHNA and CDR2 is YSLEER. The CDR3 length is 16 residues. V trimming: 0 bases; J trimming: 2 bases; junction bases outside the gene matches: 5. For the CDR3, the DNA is TGCGCCAGCAGCCAAGATTTGCCTAGCGGGGCCTACGAGCAGTACTTC. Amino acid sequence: CASSQDLPSGAYEQYF.

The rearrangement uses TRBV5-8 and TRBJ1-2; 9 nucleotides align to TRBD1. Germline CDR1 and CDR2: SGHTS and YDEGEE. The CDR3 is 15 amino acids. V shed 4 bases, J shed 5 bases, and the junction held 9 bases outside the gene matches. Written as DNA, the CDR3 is TGTGCCAGCAGCGCCGGACAGGGGAACCCTTATGGCTACACCTTC. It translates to CASSAGQGNPYGYTF.

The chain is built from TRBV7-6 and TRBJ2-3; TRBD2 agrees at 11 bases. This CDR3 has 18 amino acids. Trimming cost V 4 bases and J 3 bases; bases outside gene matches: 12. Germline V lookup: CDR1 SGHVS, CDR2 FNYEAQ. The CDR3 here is CASSSPGLAARLTDTQYF. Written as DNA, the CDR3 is TGTGCCAGCAGCTCTCCGGGACTAGCGGCACGTCTTACAGATACGCAGTATTTT.

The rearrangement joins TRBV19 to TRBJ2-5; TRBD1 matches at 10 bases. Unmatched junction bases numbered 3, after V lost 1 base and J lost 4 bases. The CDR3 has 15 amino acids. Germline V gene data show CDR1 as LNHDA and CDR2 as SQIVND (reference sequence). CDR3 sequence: CASSIGQGARETQYF. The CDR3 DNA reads TGTGCCAGTAGTATAGGACAGGGGGCGCGAGAGACCCAGTACTTC.

In DNA, the CDR3 is TGTGCCAGCAGCCAAACAACCGGAGGGCCCGCGCCTCAGCAGTTCTTC. Translated: CASSQTTGGPAPQQFF. The chain joins TRBV14 to TRBJ2-1; TRBD2 might be the D (6 bases). Germline V lookup: CDR1 SGHDN, CDR2 FVKESK. Trimming took 2 bases from V and 11 from J, leaving 22 bases between them. The CDR3 is 16 amino acids.